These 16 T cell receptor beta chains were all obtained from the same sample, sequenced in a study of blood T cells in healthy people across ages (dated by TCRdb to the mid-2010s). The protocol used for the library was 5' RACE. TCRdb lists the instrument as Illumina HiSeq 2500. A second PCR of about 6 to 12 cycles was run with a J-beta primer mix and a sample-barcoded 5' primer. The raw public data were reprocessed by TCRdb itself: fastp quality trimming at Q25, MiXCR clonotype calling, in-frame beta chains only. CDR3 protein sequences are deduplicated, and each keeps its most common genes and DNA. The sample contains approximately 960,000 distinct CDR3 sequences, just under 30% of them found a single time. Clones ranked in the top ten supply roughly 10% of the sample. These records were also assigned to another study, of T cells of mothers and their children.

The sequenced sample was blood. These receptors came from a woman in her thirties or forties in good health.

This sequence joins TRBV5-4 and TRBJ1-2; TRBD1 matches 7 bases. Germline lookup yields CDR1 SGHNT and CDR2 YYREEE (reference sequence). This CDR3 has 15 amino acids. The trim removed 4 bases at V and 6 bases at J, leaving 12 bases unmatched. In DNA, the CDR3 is TGTGCCAGCAGCGATGGTCGGGACAGAGCTGATGGCTACACCTTC. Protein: CASSDGRDRADGYTF.

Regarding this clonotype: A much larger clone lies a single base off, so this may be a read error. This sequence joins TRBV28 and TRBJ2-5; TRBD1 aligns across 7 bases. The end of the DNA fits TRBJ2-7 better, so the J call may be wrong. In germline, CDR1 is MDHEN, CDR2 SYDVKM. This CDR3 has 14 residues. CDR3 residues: CASSRATGSYEQYF. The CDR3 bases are TGTGCCAGCAGTCGGGCGACAGGGAGCTACGAGCAGTACTTC.

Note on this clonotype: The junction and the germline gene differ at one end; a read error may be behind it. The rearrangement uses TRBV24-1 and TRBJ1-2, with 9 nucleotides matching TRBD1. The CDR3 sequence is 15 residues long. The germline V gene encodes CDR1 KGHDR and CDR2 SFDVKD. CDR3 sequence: CAASDSRDRGYGYTF. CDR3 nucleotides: TGTGCCGCCAGTGATTCCCGCGACAGGGGGTATGGCTACACCTTC.

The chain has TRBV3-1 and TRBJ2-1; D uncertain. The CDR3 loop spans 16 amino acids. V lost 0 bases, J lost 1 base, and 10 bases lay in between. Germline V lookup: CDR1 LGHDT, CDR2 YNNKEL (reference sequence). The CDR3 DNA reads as TGTGCCAGCAGCCAAGAGGCTAGTAGGTCCTACAATGAGCAGTTCTTC. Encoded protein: CASSQEASRSYNEQFF.

CDR3 coding DNA: TGTGCCAGCAGCCGTCAATTGGCGGGGGGCACAGATACGCAGTATTTT. The encoded protein is CASSRQLAGGTDTQYF. V is TRBV7-9 and J is TRBJ2-3; 7 bases fit TRBD2. Per germline, CDR1 SEHNR and CDR2 FQNEAQ (reference sequence). The CDR3 length is 16 residues. Losses at the gene ends were 5 bases for V and 1 base for J; bases not matched to a gene: 9.

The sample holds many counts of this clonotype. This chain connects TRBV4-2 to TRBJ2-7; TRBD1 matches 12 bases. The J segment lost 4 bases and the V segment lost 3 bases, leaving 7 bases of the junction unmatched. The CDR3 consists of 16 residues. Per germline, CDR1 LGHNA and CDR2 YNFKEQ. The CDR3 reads CASSHQGTGGDYEQYF. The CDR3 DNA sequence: TGTGCCAGCAGCCATCAAGGGACAGGGGGCGATTACGAGCAGTACTTC.

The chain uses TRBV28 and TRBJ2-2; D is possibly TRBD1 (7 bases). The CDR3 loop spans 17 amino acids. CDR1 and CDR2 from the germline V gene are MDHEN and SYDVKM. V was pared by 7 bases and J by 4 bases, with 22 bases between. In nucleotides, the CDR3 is TGTGCCAGCACCATAAACGGGAGAGGGGGCTCCACCGGGGAGCTGTTTTTT. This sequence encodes CASTINGRGGSTGELFF. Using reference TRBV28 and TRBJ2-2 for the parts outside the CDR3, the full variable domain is DVKVTQSSRYLVKRTGEKVFLECVQDMDHENMFWYRQDPGLGLRLIYFSYDVKMKEKGDIPEGYSVSREKKERFSLILESASTNQTSMYLCASTINGRGGSTGELFFGEGSRLTVL.

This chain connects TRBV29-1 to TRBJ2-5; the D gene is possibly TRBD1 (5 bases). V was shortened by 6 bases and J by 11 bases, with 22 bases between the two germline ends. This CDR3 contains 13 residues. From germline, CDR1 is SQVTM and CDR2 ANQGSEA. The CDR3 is CSVATGPLAEQYF. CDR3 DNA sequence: TGCAGCGTGGCCACAGGACCCTTGGCGGAGCAGTACTTC.

The CDR3 is CSARDGSRGENTGELFF. As DNA, the CDR3 is TGCAGTGCTAGAGATGGGTCGAGGGGGGAGAACACCGGGGAGCTGTTTTTT. The gene calls are TRBV20-1 and TRBJ2-2, with D tentatively TRBD1 or TRBD2 (6 bases each). Trimming removed 0 bases at V and 1 base at J, with 15 bases between. The CDR3 has 17 amino acids. CDR1 is DFQATT and CDR2 is SNEGSKA in the germline V gene (reference sequence).

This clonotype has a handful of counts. CDR3 coding DNA: TGTGCCAGCGGCACACGGGACACCCCTATTGGCGAGCAGTACTTC. This encodes CASGTRDTPIGEQYF. The rearrangement joins TRBV27 to TRBJ2-5, with D possibly being TRBD1 (6 bases). The assigned J gene may be wrong: the sequence end matches TRBJ2-7 better. The germline CDR1 and CDR2 sequences are MNHEY and SMNVEV (reference sequence). The CDR3 has 15 residues.

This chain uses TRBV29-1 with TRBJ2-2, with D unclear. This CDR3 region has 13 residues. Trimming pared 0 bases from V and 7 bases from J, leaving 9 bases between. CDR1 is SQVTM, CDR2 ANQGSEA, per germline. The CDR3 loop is CSVEDLAVGELFF. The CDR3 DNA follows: TGCAGCGTTGAAGATCTGGCTGTCGGGGAGCTGTTTTTT.

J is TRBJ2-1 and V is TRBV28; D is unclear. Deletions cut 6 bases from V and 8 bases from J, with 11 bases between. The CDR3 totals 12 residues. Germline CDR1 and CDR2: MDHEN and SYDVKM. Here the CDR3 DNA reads TGTGCCAGCAGCCCGTGGGCCGATGAGCAGTTCTTC. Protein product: CASSPWADEQFF.

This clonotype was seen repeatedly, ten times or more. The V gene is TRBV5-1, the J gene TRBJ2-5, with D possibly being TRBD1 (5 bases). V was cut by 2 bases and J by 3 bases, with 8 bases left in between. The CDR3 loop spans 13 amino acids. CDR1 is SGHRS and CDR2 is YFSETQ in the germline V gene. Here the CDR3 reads CASSFTGKETQYF. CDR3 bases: TGCGCCAGCAGCTTCACAGGCAAAGAGACCCAGTACTTC.

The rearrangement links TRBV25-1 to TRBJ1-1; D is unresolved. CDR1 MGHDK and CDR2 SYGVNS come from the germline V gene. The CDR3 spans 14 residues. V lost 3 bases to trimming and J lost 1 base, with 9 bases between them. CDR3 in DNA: TGTGCCAGCAGTGACCCAACCGGGAACACTGAAGCTTTCTTT. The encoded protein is CASSDPTGNTEAFF.

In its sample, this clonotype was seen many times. The CDR3 sequence is CASSFPGQGLSEQYF. The DNA of the CDR3 is TGCGCCAGCAGCTTTCCGGGACAGGGGTTATCCGAGCAGTACTTC. The rearrangement joins TRBV4-1 to TRBJ2-7; TRBD1 agrees at 10 bases. V gave up 5 bases and J gave up 6 bases; unmatched junction bases: 10. Germline lookup yields CDR1 MGHRA and CDR2 YSYEKL. The CDR3 runs to 15 residues.

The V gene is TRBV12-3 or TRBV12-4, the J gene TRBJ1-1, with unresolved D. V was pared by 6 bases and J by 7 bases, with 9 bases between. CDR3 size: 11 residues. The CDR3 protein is CASSRTFEAFF. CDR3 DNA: TGTGCCAGCAGCCGAACCTTTGAAGCTTTCTTT.